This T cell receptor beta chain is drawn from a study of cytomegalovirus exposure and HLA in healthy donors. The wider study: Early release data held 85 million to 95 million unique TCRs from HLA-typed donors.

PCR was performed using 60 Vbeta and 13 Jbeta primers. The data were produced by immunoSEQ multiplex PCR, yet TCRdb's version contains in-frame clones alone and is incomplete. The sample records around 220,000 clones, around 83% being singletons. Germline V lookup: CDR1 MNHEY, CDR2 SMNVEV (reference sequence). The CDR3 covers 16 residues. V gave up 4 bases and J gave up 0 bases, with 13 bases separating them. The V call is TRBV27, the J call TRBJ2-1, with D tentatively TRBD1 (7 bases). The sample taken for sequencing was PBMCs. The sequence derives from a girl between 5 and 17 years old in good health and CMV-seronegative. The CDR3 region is CASSYRGLGSYNEQFF. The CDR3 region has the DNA TGTGCCAGCAGTTACAGGGGACTTGGCTCCTACAATGAGCAGTTCTTC.